The present T cell receptor beta chain was sequenced within a study of shared clonotypes between healthy human individuals. Study context: Each donor's CD4 naive and CD4 memory cells filled three plates apiece, CD8 naive two, and CD8 memory one.

The table came from immunoSEQ multiplex PCR; TCRdb's copy has only in-frame clones and leaves some out. The sample consists of 600,000 to 750,000 clones, 72% of them appearing once. Whole-study results and caveats: What naive subsets generally showed was a larger estimated richness than memory subsets showed.

As to this clone: Antigen: not known.

Donors comprised healthy HIV-negative adults lacking recent acute infections or vaccinations. The receptor was derived from a woman aged 25 to 39 in good health. Specimen: memory CD4+ T cells sorted from blood. Subset specified: CD45RA-negative fraction.

The CDR3 DNA sequence: TGCGCCAGCAGCTTTCCGCCGCGGCGACCCGGGGAGCTGTTTTTT. It codes for CASSFPPRRPGELFF. V gene TRBV5-1 combines with J gene TRBJ2-2; D uncertain. V lost 2 bases to trimming and J lost 6 bases, with 14 bases between them. Germline V lookup: CDR1 SGHRS, CDR2 YFSETQ. This CDR3 comprises 15 residues.